Shown below are 4 T cell receptor beta chains from a single sample sequenced in a study of metastatic and nonmetastatic thyroid tumors. Thyroid surgery was preceded by no treatment in any patient. TCRdb re-analyzed the PCR reads using MiXCR. The sample consists of about 39,000 clones, approximately 19% of them appearing once. The specimen was blood. These receptor sequences come from a female donor with papillary thyroid cancer or a benign thyroid nodule (not recorded which). Some clones in this sample may be carry-over from other donors' samples.

This clone was detected ten times or more. The chain joins TRBV5-1 to TRBJ2-3; D not certain. This CDR3 region has 12 residues. Germline V gives CDR1 SGHRS, CDR2 YFSETQ. V shed 2 bases and J shed 2 bases, with 3 bases lying between them. The CDR3 reads CASSLDTDTQYF. The DNA of the CDR3 is TGCGCCAGCAGCTTAGACACAGATACGCAGTATTTT.

This clone is labeled medium-sized. This sequence joins TRBV6-1 and TRBJ1-6; possible D gene TRBD1, 5 bases. The CDR3 length is 13 residues. V was cut by 1 base and J by 17 bases, with 15 bases left in between. CDR1 and CDR2 from the germline V gene are MNHNS and SASEGT. In DNA, the CDR3 is TGTGCCAGCAGTGAAGGGGATACCGGGACGGTCCACTTT. This sequence encodes CASSEGDTGTVHF.

The chain carries TRBV11-1 and TRBJ1-5, with 8 bases lining up with TRBD1. Germline-derived CDR1 and CDR2 are SGHAT and FQDESV (reference sequence). Unmatched junction bases numbered 14, after V lost 4 bases and J lost 6 bases. The CDR3 totals 17 residues. DNA for the CDR3: TGTGCCAGCAGCTCCTGGACAGGGTCCCGCGGAGGTCAGCCCCAGCATTTT. Protein product: CASSSWTGSRGGQPQHF.

In this sample, this clone turned up once. The chain joins TRBV7-8 to TRBJ2-7, with 8 bases aligning to TRBD2. Trimming at V came to 5 bases and at J to 5 bases, leaving 14 bases not matched to a gene. The CDR3 is 16 amino acids. The germline CDR1 and CDR2 sequences are SGHVS and FQNEAQ. The CDR3 region is CASSPMTSVRSNEQYF. DNA of the CDR3: TGTGCCAGCAGCCCCATGACTAGCGTGAGGTCCAACGAGCAGTACTTC.